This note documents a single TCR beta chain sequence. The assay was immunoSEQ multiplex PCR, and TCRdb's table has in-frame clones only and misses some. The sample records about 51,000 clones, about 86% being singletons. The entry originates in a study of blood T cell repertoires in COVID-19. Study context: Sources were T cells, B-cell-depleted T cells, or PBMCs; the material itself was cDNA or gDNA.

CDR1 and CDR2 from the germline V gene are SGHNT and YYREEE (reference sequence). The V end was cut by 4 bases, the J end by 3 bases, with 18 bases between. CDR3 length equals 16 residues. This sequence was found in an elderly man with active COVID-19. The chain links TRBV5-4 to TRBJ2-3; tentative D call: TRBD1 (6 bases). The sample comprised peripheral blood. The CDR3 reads CASSGGERVRTDTQYF. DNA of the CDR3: TGTGCCAGCAGCGGGGGCGAGAGGGTTAGGACAGATACGCAGTATTTT.